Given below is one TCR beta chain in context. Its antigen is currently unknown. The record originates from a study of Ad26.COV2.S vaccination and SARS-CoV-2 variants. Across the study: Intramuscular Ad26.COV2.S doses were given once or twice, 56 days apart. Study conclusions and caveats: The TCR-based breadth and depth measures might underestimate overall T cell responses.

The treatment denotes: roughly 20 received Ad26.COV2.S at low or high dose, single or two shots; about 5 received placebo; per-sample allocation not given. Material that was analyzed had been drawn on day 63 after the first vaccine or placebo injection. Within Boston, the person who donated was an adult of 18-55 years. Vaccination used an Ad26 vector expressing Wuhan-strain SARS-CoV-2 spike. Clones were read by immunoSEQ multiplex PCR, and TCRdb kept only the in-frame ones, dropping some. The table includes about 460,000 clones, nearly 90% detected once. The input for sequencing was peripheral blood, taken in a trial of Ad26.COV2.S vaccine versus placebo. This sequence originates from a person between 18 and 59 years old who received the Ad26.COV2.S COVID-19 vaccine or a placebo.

For the CDR3, the DNA is TGTGCCAGCAGGGACGATTCACCCCTCCACTTT. Translated, it gives CASRDDSPLHF. The chain links TRBV6-6 to TRBJ1-6; no reliable D call. Trimming shortened V by 6 bases and J by 8 bases, and 5 bases separated the two germline ends. There are 11 residues in the CDR3. Germline V gene data show CDR1 as MNHNY and CDR2 as SVGAGI (reference sequence).